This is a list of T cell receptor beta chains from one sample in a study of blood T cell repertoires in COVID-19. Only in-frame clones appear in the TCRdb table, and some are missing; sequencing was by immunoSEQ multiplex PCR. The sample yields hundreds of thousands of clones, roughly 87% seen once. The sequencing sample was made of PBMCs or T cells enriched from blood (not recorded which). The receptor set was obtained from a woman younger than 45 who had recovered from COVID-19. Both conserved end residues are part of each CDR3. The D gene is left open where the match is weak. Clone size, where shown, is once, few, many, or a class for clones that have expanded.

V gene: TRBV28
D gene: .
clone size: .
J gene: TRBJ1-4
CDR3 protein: CASSSLGGRDNEKLFF
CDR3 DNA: TGTGCCAGCAGTTCCCTCGGGGGAAGGGATAATGAAAAACTGTTTTTT

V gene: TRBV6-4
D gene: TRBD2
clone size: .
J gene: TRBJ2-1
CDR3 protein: CASSRASGVNEQFF
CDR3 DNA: TGTGCCAGCAGTCGGGCTAGCGGGGTCAATGAGCAGTTCTTC

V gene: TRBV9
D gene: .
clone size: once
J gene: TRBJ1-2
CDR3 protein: CASSVAVGVEGYTF
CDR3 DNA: TGTGCCAGCAGCGTAGCTGTCGGGGTAGAAGGCTACACCTTC

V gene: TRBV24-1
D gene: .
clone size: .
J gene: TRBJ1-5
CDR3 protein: CATSDLSHGQENSNQPQHF
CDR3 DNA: TGTGCCACCAGTGATTTGTCCCATGGGCAAGAAAATAGCAATCAGCCCCAGCATTTT

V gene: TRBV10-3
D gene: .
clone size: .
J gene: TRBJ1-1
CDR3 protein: CAISDRVGNTEAFF
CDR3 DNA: TGTGCCATCAGTGACAGGGTCGGTAACACTGAAGCTTTCTTT

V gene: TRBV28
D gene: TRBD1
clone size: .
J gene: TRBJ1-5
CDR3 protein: CASSDRGGQPQHF
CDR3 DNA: TGTGCCAGCTCCGACAGGGGAGGTCAGCCCCAGCATTTT

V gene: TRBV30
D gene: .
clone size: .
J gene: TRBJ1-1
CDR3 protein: CAWSVSGPRNTEAFF
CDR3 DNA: TGTGCCTGGAGTGTAAGCGGGCCGCGTAACACTGAAGCTTTCTTT

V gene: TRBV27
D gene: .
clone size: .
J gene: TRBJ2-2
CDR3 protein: CASSPRGTGELFF
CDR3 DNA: TGTGCCAGCAGCCCCAGGGGAACCGGGGAGCTGTTTTTT

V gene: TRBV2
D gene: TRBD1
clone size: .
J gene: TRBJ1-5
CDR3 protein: CASSDSLDRGLYQPQHF
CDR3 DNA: TGTGCCAGCAGTGACTCGTTGGACAGGGGGCTCTATCAGCCCCAGCATTTT

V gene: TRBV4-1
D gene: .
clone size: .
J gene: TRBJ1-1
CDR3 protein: CASSQGLGTEAFF
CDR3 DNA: TGCGCCAGCAGCCAGGGACTGGGCACTGAAGCTTTCTTT

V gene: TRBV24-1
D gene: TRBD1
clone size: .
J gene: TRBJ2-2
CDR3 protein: CATSPRGTANTGELFF
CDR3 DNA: TGTGCCACCAGCCCGAGAGGGACAGCGAACACCGGGGAGCTGTTTTTT